Listed below are T cell receptor beta chains from one sample, sequenced in a study of cytomegalovirus exposure and HLA in healthy donors. Profiling relied on immunoSEQ multiplex PCR, and the TCRdb table lists in-frame clones only, not all of them. The table has roughly 99,000 clones, approximately 76% seen once. The sequenced sample was PBMCs. The receptors stem from a man between 18 and 35 years old in good health and CMV-seronegative. CDR3s include the opening cysteine and the closing phenylalanine or tryptophan. Fields, in order: D gene, V gene, CDR3 length, clone size, J gene, CDR3 DNA, CDR3 protein. D genes are given only for firm matches. The size of a clone is reported for some rows only, either as once, few or many, or as a class for expanded clones.

-	TRBV6-5	13	few	TRBJ1-1	TGTGCCAGCTTCCCGGGACTTTACACTGAAGCTTTCTTT	CASFPGLYTEAFF
TRBD1	TRBV28	13	few	TRBJ2-1	TGTGCCAGCACCAGGGGGCTGTACAATGAGCAGTTCTTC	CASTRGLYNEQFF
-	TRBV9	14	-	TRBJ2-1	TGTGCCAGCAGCGTAGCTTCTCTCCCCCATGAGCAGTTCTTC	CASSVASLPHEQFF
TRBD2	TRBV4-2	17	-	TRBJ2-1	TGTGCCAGCAGCCAAGAAGGGACTAGCGGGGGGGGAAATGAGCAGTTCTTC	CASSQEGTSGGGNEQFF
-	TRBV7-2	15	-	TRBJ2-1	TGTGCCAGCAGCTTAGGCTGGCGGGGGCACAATGAGCAGTTCTTC	CASSLGWRGHNEQFF
-	TRBV29-1	17	-	TRBJ2-5	TGCAGCGTTGAAGGAAGGGCCTGGGCGGACTACCAAGAGACCCAGTACTTC	CSVEGRAWADYQETQYF
-	TRBV7-6	14	few	TRBJ1-1	TGTGCCAGCACCATTGGACAGATGAACACTGAAGCTTTCTTT	CASTIGQMNTEAFF
TRBD1	TRBV5-1	14	few	TRBJ1-6	TGCGCCAGCAGGGGACAGGGGTCGAATTCACCCCTCCACTTT	CASRGQGSNSPLHF
-	TRBV11-2	14	-	TRBJ1-2	TGTGCCAGCAGTCGGGGAGACGCTAGCTATGGCTACACCTTC	CASSRGDASYGYTF
-	TRBV6-5	15	-	TRBJ2-3	TGTGCCAGCAGGCCCAACAGGATTAGCACAGATACGCAGTATTTT	CASRPNRISTDTQYF
-	TRBV4-3	17	few	TRBJ1-2	TGCGCCAGCAGCCAAGCCCCCAGGGCAGGGATGGACTATGGCTACACCTTC	CASSQAPRAGMDYGYTF
-	TRBV2	15	-	TRBJ2-3	TGTGCCAGCAGTCCCTATAGCGGCCGCACAGATACGCAGTATTTT	CASSPYSGRTDTQYF
-	TRBV7-9	11	-	TRBJ2-3	TGTGCCAGCGAGGGTACAGATACGCAGTATTTT	CASEGTDTQYF
TRBD1	TRBV6-9	15	-	TRBJ1-2	TGTGCCAGCAGTAACAAGACAGGGATAGAGTATGGCTACACCTTC	CASSNKTGIEYGYTF
-	TRBV6-1	14	-	TRBJ1-1	TGTGCCAGCAAAGGAACAGGACGCAACACTGAAGCTTTCTTT	CASKGTGRNTEAFF